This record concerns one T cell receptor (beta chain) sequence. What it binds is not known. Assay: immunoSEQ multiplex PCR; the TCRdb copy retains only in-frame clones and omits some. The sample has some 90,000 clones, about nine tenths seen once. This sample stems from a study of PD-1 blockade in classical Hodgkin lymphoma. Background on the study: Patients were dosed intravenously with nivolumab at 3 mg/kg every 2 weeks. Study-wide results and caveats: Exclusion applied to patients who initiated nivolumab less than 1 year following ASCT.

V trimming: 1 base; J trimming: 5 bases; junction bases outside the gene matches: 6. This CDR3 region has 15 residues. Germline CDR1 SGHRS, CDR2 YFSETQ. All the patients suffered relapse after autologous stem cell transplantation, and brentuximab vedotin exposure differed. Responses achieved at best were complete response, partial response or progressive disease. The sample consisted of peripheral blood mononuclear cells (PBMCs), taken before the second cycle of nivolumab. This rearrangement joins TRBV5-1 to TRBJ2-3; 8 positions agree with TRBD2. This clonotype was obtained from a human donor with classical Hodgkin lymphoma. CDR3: CASSLTSGQGDTQYF. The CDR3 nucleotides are TGCGCCAGCAGCTTGACTAGCGGACAAGGAGATACGCAGTATTTT.